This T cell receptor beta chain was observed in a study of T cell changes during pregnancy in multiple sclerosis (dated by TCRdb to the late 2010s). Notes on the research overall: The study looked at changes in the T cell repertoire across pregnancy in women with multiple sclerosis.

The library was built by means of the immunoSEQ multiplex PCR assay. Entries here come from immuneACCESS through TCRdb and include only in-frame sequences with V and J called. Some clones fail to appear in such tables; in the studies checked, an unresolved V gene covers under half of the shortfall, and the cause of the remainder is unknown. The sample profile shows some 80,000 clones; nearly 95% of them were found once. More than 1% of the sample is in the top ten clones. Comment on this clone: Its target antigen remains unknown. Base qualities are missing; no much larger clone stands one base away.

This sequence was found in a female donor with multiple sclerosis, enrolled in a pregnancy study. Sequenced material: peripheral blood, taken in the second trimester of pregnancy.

The sequenced DNA: TGTGCCAGCAGCACCGGTTGGCGGGAGGGCCCCGTTACGCAGTATTTT. This encodes CASSTGWREGPVTQYF. This receptor chain uses TRBV28 and TRBJ2-3; 9 bases in the middle match TRBD2. The germline V end is reduced by 6 bases and the J end by 8 bases; junction bases left unmatched: 15. The germline V gene encodes CDR1 MDHEN and CDR2 SYDVKM. The CDR3 covers 16 residues, taking in both the cysteine and the phenylalanine. Only the CDR3 portion is preserved as DNA: 48 bases, with reading frame beginning at the first base. The CDR3 plus the reference TRBV28 and TRBJ2-3 genes for the other parts give the full variable domain: DVKVTQSSRYLVKRTGEKVFLECVQDMDHENMFWYRQDPGLGLRLIYFSYDVKMKEKGDIPEGYSVSREKKERFSLILESASTNQTSMYLCASSTGWREGPVTQYFGPGTRLTVL.